A few counts support the clone carrying this TCR beta chain. What it binds is unknown. The V segment lost 4 bases and the J segment 3 bases; nucleotides outside the gene matches: 8. CDR1 and CDR2 (germline): SEHNR, FQNEAQ (reference sequence). The CDR3 is 18 amino acids. The record originates from a study of regulatory T cells in long-lasting Graves disease. Whole-study findings and limits: With 2,741 shared public clonotypes, persistent patients exceeded new patients, who shared about a thousand.

The TCR beta library used iRepertoire HTBI primers with Arm-PCR amplification of CDR3. A single record per CDR3 protein comes from TCRdb applying MiXCR to the multiplex PCR reads. The sample shows a few hundred thousand distinct CDR3 sequences, roughly a fifth of them seen only once. Described time point: persistent/refractory GD, antithyroid drugs over 5 years with positive TRAb. After RNA was extracted from PBMCs, the TCR library was made from it. The sequences come from peripheral blood mononuclear cells (PBMCs), collected when the disease was refractory, from a patient treated with antithyroid drugs. The chain uses TRBV7-9 and TRBJ2-1; 14 nucleotides line up with TRBD2. The receptor was isolated from a female donor with Graves disease. CDR3: CASSSGTSGGSNYNEQFF. The CDR3 DNA sequence: TGTGCCAGCAGCTCCGGGACTAGCGGGGGTTCCAACTACAATGAGCAGTTCTTC.